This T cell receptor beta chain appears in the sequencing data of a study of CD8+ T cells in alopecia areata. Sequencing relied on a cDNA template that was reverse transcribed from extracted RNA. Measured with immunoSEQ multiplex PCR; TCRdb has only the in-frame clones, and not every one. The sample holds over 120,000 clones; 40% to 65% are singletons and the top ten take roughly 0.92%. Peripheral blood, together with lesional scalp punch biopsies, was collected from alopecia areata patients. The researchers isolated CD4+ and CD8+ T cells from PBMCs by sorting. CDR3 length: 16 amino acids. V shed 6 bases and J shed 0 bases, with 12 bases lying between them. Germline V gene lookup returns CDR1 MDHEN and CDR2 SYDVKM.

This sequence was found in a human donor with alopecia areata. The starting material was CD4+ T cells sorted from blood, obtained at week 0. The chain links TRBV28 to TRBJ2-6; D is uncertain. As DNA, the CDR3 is TGTGCCAGCAGGCAACCTGGATTCTCTGGGGCCAACGTCCTGACTTTC. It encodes CASRQPGFSGANVLTF.